Listed below are T cell receptor beta chains from one sample, sequenced in a study of T cell responses to AZD1222 COVID-19 vaccine. The method was immunoSEQ multiplex PCR; TCRdb's version includes in-frame clones alone and lacks a portion of them. The data hold approximately 170,000 clones, with roughly 92% observed a single time. Source: peripheral blood, taken on day 0 of AZD1222 vaccination. The source of these receptors is an adult in good health. CDR3s include the opening cysteine and the closing phenylalanine or tryptophan. The D gene is left open where the match is weak. Clone size appears in some rows only: once, few, many, or a class for an expanded clone.

14 | - | TRBJ2-7 | TRBD2 | TRBV27 | CASSLLAGGHEQYF | TGTGCCAGCAGTTTACTAGCGGGAGGGCACGAGCAGTACTTC
14 | once | TRBJ1-2 | TRBD1 | TRBV6-6 | CASRARDRLYGYTF | TGTGCCAGCAGGGCCCGGGACAGGCTATATGGCTACACCTTC
15 | - | TRBJ2-7 | TRBD2 | TRBV3-1/TRBV3-2 | CASSSSGGHSYEQYF | TGTGCCAGCAGCTCTAGCGGGGGCCACTCCTACGAGCAGTACTTC
16 | - | TRBJ2-2 | - | TRBV9 | CASSVEVRFGAGELFF | -
15 | - | TRBJ1-3 | - | TRBV7-9 | CASSLVSVSGNTIYF | TGTGCCAGCAGCTTGGTTTCCGTCTCTGGAAACACCATATATTTT
13 | once | TRBJ1-4 | - | TRBV7-9 | CASSGSAVEKLFF | TGTGCCAGCAGCGGGTCGGCAGTGGAAAAACTGTTTTTT
16 | - | TRBJ2-3 | - | TRBV10-1 | CASSEVPGLYTDTQYF | TGCGCCAGCAGTGAAGTACCGGGACTCTACACAGATACGCAGTATTTT
13 | - | TRBJ1-1 | - | TRBV7-3 | CASSHDRHTEAFF | TGTGCCAGCAGCCACGATCGCCACACTGAAGCTTTCTTT
14 | - | TRBJ2-1 | TRBD2 | TRBV2 | CASTGTSGVFRQFF | TGTGCCAGCACCGGGACTAGCGGAGTGTTTCGGCAGTTCTTC
11 | - | TRBJ1-1 | - | TRBV6-5 | CASRMNTEAFF | TGTGCCAGCAGGATGAACACTGAAGCTTTCTTT
15 | - | TRBJ2-7 | - | TRBV4-3 | CASSLLTGQGYEQYF | TGCGCCAGCAGCCTTCTCACTGGGCAGGGATACGAGCAGTACTTC
15 | - | TRBJ1-1 | - | TRBV6-5 | CASSYKGLMNTEAFF | TGTGCCAGCAGTTATAAGGGCTTAATGAACACTGAAGCTTTCTTT
17 | - | TRBJ1-4 | - | TRBV7-9 | CASSFQTPGLQNEKLFF | TGTGCCAGCAGCTTCCAAACCCCGGGACTCCAGAATGAAAAACTGTTTTTT
14 | - | TRBJ1-2 | TRBD1 | TRBV19 | CASRPMGQAYGYTF | TGTGCCAGTAGACCGATGGGACAGGCCTATGGCTACACCTTC
14 | - | TRBJ1-4 | - | TRBV11-2 | CASSFVGLGEKLFF | TGTGCCAGCAGCTTTGTGGGGTTGGGGGAAAAACTGTTTTTT
16 | - | TRBJ2-1 | - | TRBV3-1/TRBV3-2 | CASSIRGRYSYNEQFF | TGTGCCAGCAGCATAAGGGGCAGATACTCCTACAATGAGCAGTTCTTC
16 | - | TRBJ2-1 | TRBD2 | TRBV19 | CASSSQLAGPYNEQFF | TGTGCCAGTAGTAGTCAGCTAGCGGGCCCCTACAATGAGCAGTTCTTC
13 | - | TRBJ2-7 | - | TRBV2 | CASTPTGLDEQYF | TGTGCCAGCACCCCGACAGGCCTGGACGAGCAGTACTTC
13 | - | TRBJ2-3 | - | TRBV11-2 | CASSFWESDTQYF | TGTGCCAGCAGCTTTTGGGAATCTGATACGCAGTATTTT
12 | - | TRBJ2-4 | - | TRBV5-8 | CASSWGANIQYF | TGTGCCAGCAGCTGGGGGGCGAACATTCAGTACTTC